Presented here are 4 T cell receptor beta chains from one specimen sequenced in a study of blood T cell repertoires in COVID-19. Clones were sequenced by immunoSEQ multiplex PCR, and TCRdb holds only the in-frame ones, with some missing. The sample contains about 110,000 clones, approximately 82% of which appear only once. The material sequenced was peripheral blood. These receptor sequences come from a woman of 80 years or more with acute or convalescent COVID-19.

The V gene is TRBV3-1 (or the pseudogene TRBV3-2), the J gene TRBJ2-7, with TRBD1 as a possible D gene (6 bases). The germline V and J ends were trimmed by 0 bases and 2 bases, with 11 bases remaining between them. This CDR3 contains 15 residues. Germline CDR1 reads LGHDT; CDR2 reads YNNKEL (reference sequence). CDR3 nucleotide sequence: TGTGCCAGCAGCCAAGAGCTACAGGGCCCCTACGAGCAGTACTTC. This translates into CASSQELQGPYEQYF.

The chain carries TRBV5-6 and TRBJ1-2; D is perhaps TRBD1 (5 bases). Germline V CDR1 and CDR2: SGHDT, YYEEEE. Between the trimmed V and J ends, which lost 0 bases and 7 bases, there was a span of 10 bases. This CDR3 spans 13 amino acids. CDR3 loop: CASSLGRGSGYTF. CDR3 nucleotides: TGTGCCAGCAGCTTGGGTAGGGGATCTGGCTACACCTTC.

This chain links TRBV6-5 with TRBJ2-2; D possibly corresponds to TRBD1 (5 bases). The CDR3 is made up of 15 amino acids. V lost 8 bases, J lost 5 bases, and 18 bases lay in between. Germline V gene data show CDR1 as MNHEY and CDR2 as SVGAGI. Here the CDR3 DNA reads TGTGCCAGCGGGCCAGGGCAAGAAGGGACCGGGGAGCTGTTTTTT. This codes for CASGPGQEGTGELFF.

The rearrangement joins TRBV28 to TRBJ1-2; TRBD1 is a possible D gene (5 bases). Trimming shortened V by 5 bases and J by 4 bases, and 17 bases separated the two germline ends. Germline CDR1 MDHEN, CDR2 SYDVKM. The CDR3 totals 15 residues. Here the CDR3 DNA reads TGTGCCAGCAGTAAACCCAGTGGGGCCACCTATGGCTACACCTTC. It translates to CASSKPSGATYGYTF.